This TCR beta chain is drawn from a study of regulatory T cells in long-lasting Graves disease (dated by TCRdb to about 2021). For the study in its entirety: In the newly diagnosed Graves' disease group, patients had been taking antithyroid drugs for less than 3 months. Peripheral blood TCR sequencing and RNA sequencing compared persistent Graves' disease patients with newly diagnosed Graves' disease patients. The study was conducted in China and was registered as a clinical trial. TCR sequencing covered around 13 persistent and around 20 newly diagnosed Graves' disease patients, 33 samples in total. Overall study outcomes, separate from this receptor: As a limitation, the authors acknowledged that the small sample size may reduce accuracy. Peripheral blood alone was examined, since thyroid tissue, which constituted the primary lesion, could not be accessed. Sequencing and analysis were limited to the TCR beta chain. Persistent Graves' disease patients showed lower TCR Shannon entropy and fewer highly expanded clones than newly diagnosed patients, suggesting clonal expansion. Patients with persistent disease shared more public clonotypes (approximately 2,500) than newly diagnosed patients did (around 980). Preferential use of TRBV28, TRBJ1-2 and TRBJ2-5 was observed in persistent disease, whereas TRBV20-1 and TRBJ2-1 were favored in newly diagnosed disease.

V and J are truncated by 4 bases and 5 bases respectively, leaving an intervening sequence of 14 bases. The CDR1 and CDR2 encoded by the germline V gene are SGHAT and FQNNGV. From its cysteine to its phenylalanine, the CDR3 spans 14 amino acids. Left in the record is the CDR3 DNA by itself, 42 bases read in frame from the first base. The sample's time point label is to be understood as: newly diagnosed GD, antithyroid drugs for less than 3 months. For both TCR sequencing and RNA sequencing, RNA was extracted from PBMCs using TRIzol. The diagnosis of Graves' disease was made according to American Thyroid Association guidelines. Patients for the study were recruited at an endocrinology department in Xi'an, China. Each patient gave roughly 8.4 milliliters of peripheral blood, collected in an EDTA anticoagulant tube. Ficoll Paque Plus density gradient separation was used to isolate PBMCs, and no additional T cell sorting was done. An Agilent 2100 Bioanalyzer and agarose gel were used to check RNA quality, while a NanoDrop 2000 measured RNA concentration.

About this clonotype itself: Its target antigen remains unknown. A much larger clonotype is one base distant, so this may be a read error.

Receptor amplification or capture employed multiplex PCR. The run used an Illumina HiSeq 4000. iRepertoire HTBI primers and Arm-PCR amplification of CDR3 regions were used to construct TCR beta libraries. Before sequencing, the PCR products underwent gel purification. In the paper's pipeline: Across samples, 55 to 80 TRBV and 14 TRBJ segments were identified and used for gene usage analysis of CDR3 amino acid clonotypes. COPE and FqMerger were used to merge the filtered high-quality paired reads into contigs. BLAST was used to align contigs to the IMGT TRBV, TRBD and TRBJ reference genes, and CDR3 was defined following IMGT. Any clonotype with a frequency above 0.1% was classified as a highly expanded clone. Shannon entropy served as the measure of repertoire diversity, while the Gini coefficient captured V-J evenness. A clonotype found in more than one individual was treated as public. TCRdb trimmed public reads at Q25 via fastp, called clones via MiXCR and kept in-frame beta chains. A single entry per CDR3 protein holds the most common genes and DNA from its merged rows. The V and J calls come from TCRdb's annotation, not from the publication. For this sample the table gives about 500,000 distinct CDR3 sequences, of which about 17% were detected only once. The leading ten clones occupy about 12% of the sample.

Another study also made use of these data, one on T cells in Graves' hyperthyroidism and ophthalmopathy. The other study reports the following: Stable Graves' hyperthyroidism was defined as the absence of progression to ophthalmopathy over 18 months of follow-up. Hyperthyroidism patients were aged 18 to 65 years and newly diagnosed, with disease duration of less than 2 months. Any patient with an uncontrolled infection, another autoimmune disease, pregnancy or lactation was excluded. Diagnoses were established on the basis of clinical symptoms, serum thyroxine and TRAb, thyroid ultrasound, and orbital computed tomography. A first-round RT-PCR of the TCR CDR3 used the HTBI primer set with the Qiagen OneStep RT-PCR kit. Most expanded thyroid clonotypes (frequency above 0.001) were also detected in blood, suggesting blood repertoires may reflect thyroid immune responses. A 13 V-J signature model separated ophthalmopathy from stable hyperthyroidism, with around 90% sensitivity and just under 84% specificity in cross-validation and 80%/75% in testing. In validation, the model predicted progression to ophthalmopathy a median of about 5.9 months before onset, with 65% to 71% sensitivity and roughly 79% specificity. To identify TCR V-J signatures that set the groups apart, the researchers used a discovery cohort of roughly 100 patients, made up of fewer than 50 with Graves' ophthalmopathy and about 55 with stable Graves' hyperthyroidism. An independent validation cohort of some 18 hyperthyroidism patients and about 16 patients who later progressed to ophthalmopathy tested prospective prediction of ophthalmopathy. The 100 or so discovery patients were divided at random into training and test sets in a 7:3 ratio. In about 6 Graves' hyperthyroidism patients, the study also compared T-cell repertoires from thyroid tissue with T-cell repertoires from blood. Following sampling, methimazole starting at 30 mg daily was given to hyperthyroidism patients, and high-dose intravenous methylprednisolone was given to ophthalmopathy patients. The libraries were constructed in a second round of multiplex PCR and then size-selected and purified. Libraries were sequenced paired-end with 100 bp reads on an Illumina HiSeq2000. SOAPnuke was used to process the raw data, with reads discarded if the reads contained adapters or uncalled bases, had a mean Phred below 15, or lacked an exact constant-primer or identifier match. COPE v1.2.5 was used to merge the high-quality paired reads, and each unique nucleotide sequence was defined as a clonotype. Clonotypes were aligned to IMGT TRBV, TRBD and TRBJ reference segments using MiTCR v1.1. The analysis included only V-J combinations with a frequency above 0.0001, which together covered 99% to 99.2% of the repertoires. The TCS score was defined as the ratio of F50 (clonal expansion) to E x V (chaos), calculated using BLOSUM62-based TCRdist between CDR3 peptides within each V-J. Welch's t-statistics and random forest reduced approximately 520 V-J features to roughly 13, which were used in a naive Bayes classifier (R e1071). No statistical method was used to fix the sample size in advance, and group allocation was not hidden from the investigators. According to the paper, TCR Vbeta CDR3 sequencing was carried out on 135 peripheral blood samples, which came from 40 to 45 ophthalmopathy, roughly 75 hyperthyroidism and about 17 progressor patients.

Sequencing used peripheral blood mononuclear cells (PBMCs), obtained at new diagnosis, from a patient treated with antithyroid drugs. The source of this sequence is a man in his forties with Graves disease. Donor details come from another sample of the same person, matched by shared clones. The rearranged segments are TRBV11-2 and TRBJ2-5; a weak D assignment points to TRBD1 (5 bases agree). The nucleotides read TGTGCCAGCAGCTCGGCAAAAAGACAGGAGACCCAGTACTTC. This is translated as CASSSAKRQETQYF.